The subject of this entry is one T cell receptor (beta chain). These data originate in a study of T cells in Graves' hyperthyroidism and ophthalmopathy. Patients aged 18 to 65 had newly diagnosed hyperthyroidism lasting under 2 months. Clinical symptoms, serum thyroxine, TRAb, thyroid ultrasound and orbital computed tomography informed diagnoses. The blood specimen was taken at initial hyperthyroidism diagnosis, before any ophthalmopathy symptoms. Extraction of PBMCs used around 9.6 ml of fresh peripheral blood. Germline CDR1 is SGHAT and CDR2 is FQNNGV. There are 14 residues in the CDR3. Losses at the gene ends were 3 bases for V and 9 bases for J; bases not matched to a gene: 5. Amplified TCR beta CDR3 regions derived from RNA transcripts. HTBI primers were the set used in a first-round RT-PCR of the TCR CDR3. TCRdb redid the calling of the multiplex PCR reads with MiXCR, one entry per CDR3 protein. The sample lists 250,000 to 300,000 distinct CDR3 sequences; roughly 14% were seen once.

Material for sequencing was blood. The rearrangement links TRBV11-2 to TRBJ2-1; TRBD2 matches at 10 bases. This receptor was identified in a woman in her 40s with Graves' hyperthyroidism that later progressed to Graves' ophthalmopathy. The CDR3 nucleotides are TGTGCCAGCAGCTTCCTTAGCGGGAGGAGTGAGCAGTTCTTC. This gives the protein CASSFLSGRSEQFF. The whole variable domain, filled in from reference TRBV11-2 and TRBJ2-1, reads EAGVAQSPRYKIIEKRQSVAFWCNPISGHATLYWYQQILGQGPKLLIQFQNNGVVDDSQLPKDRFSAERLKGVDSTLKIQPAKLEDSAVYLCASSFLSGRSEQFFGPGTRLTVL.